The 21 T cell receptor beta chains below come from one sample, sequenced in a study of blood T cell repertoires in COVID-19. Sequencing used immunoSEQ multiplex PCR; TCRdb keeps in-frame clones, though not all of them. The sample records nearly 350,000 clones, about 88% being singletons. The sequenced material came from PBMCs or T cells enriched from blood (not recorded which). The source of these receptors is a woman aged 30 to 39 who had recovered from COVID-19.

The genes are TRBV29-1 and TRBJ1-5; 10 bases fit TRBD1. With 6 bases clipped from V and 5 bases from J, the junction kept 16 bases outside the gene matches. The CDR3 runs to 17 residues. Germline CDR1 is SQVTM and CDR2 is ANQGSEA. The CDR3 nucleotides are TGCAGCGTCCCAGCTTCCCCGACAGGGGGCCAGTATCAGCCCCAGCATTTT. This sequence encodes CSVPASPTGGQYQPQHF. The entire variable domain, with the rest obtained from reference TRBV29-1 and TRBJ1-5, is as follows: SAVISQKPSRDICQRGTSLTIQCQVDSQVTMMFWYRQQPGQSLTLIATANQGSEATYESGFVIDKFPISRPNLTFSTLTVSNMSPEDSSIYLCSVPASPTGGQYQPQHFGDGTRLSIL.

CDR3 amino acids: CASSVDLGSANYGYTF. In DNA, the CDR3 is TGTGCCAGCAGCGTAGATCTGGGCAGTGCTAACTATGGCTACACCTTC. This chain links TRBV9 with TRBJ1-2; D remains unclear. Germline CDR1 and CDR2: SGDLS and YYNGEE. CDR3 length equals 16 residues. V dropped 0 bases and J dropped 0 bases, with 12 bases sitting between them.

A word on this clone: Other DNA sequences within the sample encode an identical CDR3. The rearrangement links TRBV5-1 to TRBJ1-1; TRBD1 matches at 8 bases. J gave up 4 bases and V 0 bases, and 8 bases lay outside the gene matches. CDR3 length equals 16 residues. CDR1 SGHRS and CDR2 YFSETQ come from the germline V gene. The CDR3 DNA is TGCGCCAGCAGCTTGGGTGCAGGGGGCGCGGGCACTGAAGCTTTCTTT. Encoded protein: CASSLGAGGAGTEAFF.

The genes are TRBV24-1 and TRBJ2-2, with TRBD1 matching 7 bases. CDR3 length equals 14 residues. J was trimmed by 0 bases and V by 12 bases; bases with no gene match: 6. Germline V CDR1 and CDR2: KGHDR, SFDVKD. The CDR3 DNA reads as TGTGCCTTCCGGGACAGAGCGAACACCGGGGAGCTGTTTTTT. Translating gives CAFRDRANTGELFF.

The count of this clone is one. CDR3 DNA: TGTGCCCACAGGGTTAACTACGAGCAGTACTTC. Translating gives CAHRVNYEQYF. This chain links TRBV30 with TRBJ2-7, with a weak D call TRBD1 (6 bases). Germline CDR1 reads GTSNPN; CDR2 reads SVGIG (reference sequence). V was cut by 8 bases and J by 3 bases, with 11 bases left in between. CDR3 length: 11 amino acids.

J is TRBJ2-4 and V is TRBV28; 11 bases are a match to TRBD1. The CDR3 has 16 amino acids. CDR1 MDHEN and CDR2 SYDVKM come from the germline V gene. V dropped 2 bases and J dropped 2; count of bases not matched to a gene: 2. This CDR3 is CASSLGQGAPKNIQYF. The CDR3 nucleotides read TGTGCCAGCAGTTTAGGACAGGGGGCCCCCAAAAACATTCAGTACTTC.

In this sample, this clone turned up once. The chain couples TRBV19 to TRBJ1-2, with a tentative D call TRBD1 (5 bases). Germline V gene data show CDR1 as LNHDA and CDR2 as SQIVND (reference sequence). CDR3 length equals 15 residues. Trimming stripped 6 bases from V and 4 bases from J, with 18 bases between. The CDR3 DNA is TGTGCCAGTAGCCCCGGGGGGACTATGGTCTATGGCTACACCTTC. Amino acid sequence: CASSPGGTMVYGYTF.

This clone was detected only once. J is TRBJ1-2 and V is TRBV28, with TRBD1 matching over 7 bases. Unmatched junction bases numbered 7, after V lost 5 bases and J lost 7 bases. The CDR3 spans 13 residues. Germline V gene data show CDR1 as MDHEN and CDR2 as SYDVKM. The CDR3 region is CASSLGTDSGYTF. The CDR3, as DNA: TGTGCCAGCAGTCTCGGGACAGACTCTGGCTACACCTTC.

This chain connects TRBV7-2 to TRBJ1-1, with a possible D match to TRBD1 (6 bases). V lost 5 bases to trimming and J lost 5 bases, with 15 bases between them. Germline-derived CDR1 and CDR2 are SGHTA and FQGNSA. The CDR3 length is 14 residues. The CDR3 loop is CASSVQGRSTEAFF. The CDR3 DNA is TGTGCCAGCAGCGTACAGGGAAGATCGACTGAAGCTTTCTTT.

Worth noting for this clone: Other DNA sequences of this sample code for an identical CDR3. This chain links TRBV19 with TRBJ1-1; the D gene is possibly TRBD1 (6 bases). CDR1 and CDR2 (germline): LNHDA, SQIVND (reference sequence). CDR3 size: 13 residues. V lost 0 bases, J lost 6 bases, and 8 bases lay in between. This chain's CDR3 is CASSIDRGAEAFF. The CDR3 region has the DNA TGTGCCAGTAGTATAGACAGGGGAGCTGAAGCTTTCTTT.

The genes are TRBV25-1 and TRBJ1-2, with 8 nucleotides matching TRBD1. Germline V gene data show CDR1 as MGHDK and CDR2 as SYGVNS. V lost 0 bases and J lost 5; bases outside the gene matches: 11. This CDR3 is built from 17 residues. This CDR3 reads CASSEYFAHRGEYGYTF. In DNA form, the CDR3 reads TGTGCCAGCAGTGAATATTTCGCCCACAGGGGGGAATATGGCTACACCTTC.

The chain employs TRBV28 and TRBJ1-5; 10 nucleotides match TRBD1. The J segment lost 8 bases and the V segment lost 5 bases, leaving 6 bases of the junction unmatched. This CDR3 is built from 14 residues. Per germline, CDR1 MDHEN and CDR2 SYDVKM. In DNA, the CDR3 is TGTGCCAGCAGTGGGGGGACAGGGGAGAAGCCCCAGCATTTT. It translates to CASSGGTGEKPQHF.

V usage is TRBV4-3 and J usage is TRBJ1-1; 9 bases map to TRBD1. Germline V gene data show CDR1 as LGHNA and CDR2 as YSLEER. The CDR3 is made up of 17 amino acids. With 0 bases clipped from V and 0 bases from J, the junction kept 5 bases outside the gene matches. The CDR3 DNA follows: TGCGCCAGCAGCCAAGATTGGGGACAGGGACTGAACACTGAAGCTTTCTTT. This codes for CASSQDWGQGLNTEAFF.

The V and J genes are TRBV1 and TRBJ1-5; TRBD1 was called by the table and not checked on the DNA. TRBV1 is labeled a pseudogene. This CDR3 is built from 15 residues. Here the CDR3 reads CTSSQEPRANQPQHF. In nucleotides, the CDR3 is TGCACCAGCAGCCAAGAGCCCAGGGCCAATCAGCCCCAGCATTTT.

CDR3: CASSPDRDNSPLHF. The DNA of the CDR3 is TGTGCCAGCAGCCCGGACAGGGATAATTCACCCCTCCACTTT. The V call is TRBV5-5, the J call TRBJ1-6; 8 nucleotides line up with TRBD1. Germline CDR1 reads SGHKS; CDR2 reads YYEKEE (reference sequence). This CDR3 region has 14 residues. With V trimmed by 4 bases and J by 5 bases, 2 bases remained unmatched.

This chain joins TRBV4-2 and TRBJ1-2; TRBD1 might be the D (5 bases). V was trimmed by 2 bases and J by 5 bases, leaving 15 bases between them. Germline V gene data show CDR1 as LGHNA and CDR2 as YNFKEQ. The CDR3 is 15 amino acids. Here the CDR3 reads CASSQRNSGEYGYTF. The CDR3 nucleotides are TGTGCCAGCAGCCAAAGAAACTCGGGGGAATATGGCTACACCTTC.

This clone was found once. The CDR3 DNA is TGTGCCAGCAGTTACACAGGGGAAAACGAGCAGTACTTC. Translation: CASSYTGENEQYF. This chain links TRBV6-5 with TRBJ2-7, with 7 bases that match TRBD1. Germline values: CDR1 MNHEY, CDR2 SVGAGI. The J segment lost 5 bases and the V segment lost 2 bases, leaving 3 bases of the junction unmatched. The CDR3 spans 13 residues.

This chain joins TRBV7-9 and TRBJ2-1; D unresolved. Trimming cost V 2 bases and J 8 bases, with 7 bases left between them. This CDR3 is 12 amino acids long. Germline assignment: CDR1 SEHNR and CDR2 FQNEAQ (reference sequence). CDR3 sequence reads: CASSLSPDEQFF. CDR3 bases: TGTGCCAGCAGCTTATCCCCGGATGAGCAGTTCTTC. The full variable domain, completed using reference TRBV7-9 and TRBJ2-1, is DTGVSQNPRHKITKRGQNVTFRCDPISEHNRLYWYRQTLGQGPEFLTYFQNEAQLEKSRLLSDRFSAERPKGSFSTLEIQRTEQGDSAMYLCASSLSPDEQFFGPGTRLTVL.

This rearrangement joins TRBV7-2 to TRBJ2-3; TRBD2 matches at 7 bases. The germline gives CDR1 SGHTA, CDR2 FQGNSA. The J segment lost 4 bases and the V segment lost 2 bases, leaving 6 bases of the junction unmatched. The CDR3 has 15 residues. The CDR3 region is CASSLSLAEADTQYF. Here the CDR3 DNA reads TGTGCCAGCAGCTTAAGTCTAGCGGAGGCAGATACGCAGTATTTT.

The CDR3, as DNA: TGTGCCAGCAGTTTTTTGGGGGGGCGCACAGATACGCAGTATTTT. It yields the protein CASSFLGGRTDTQYF. This chain links TRBV27 with TRBJ2-3, with D tentatively TRBD2 (7 bases). Germline CDR1 reads MNHEY; CDR2 reads SMNVEV (reference sequence). CDR3 length equals 15 residues. Trimming took 3 bases from V and 1 from J, leaving 11 bases between them.

This clone came up a few times. The V call is TRBV6-5, the J call TRBJ2-1; TRBD2 agrees at 8 bases. V lost 7 bases, J lost 15 bases, and 14 bases stayed unmatched. The CDR3 length is 13 residues. Germline assignment: CDR1 MNHEY and CDR2 SVGAGI. CDR3: CASTKSGGQAWFF. The CDR3 DNA sequence: TGTGCCAGCACCAAGTCGGGGGGGCAGGCATGGTTCTTC.